Sequencing of this T cell receptor beta chain was carried out in a study of T cell responses to AZD1222 COVID-19 vaccine. Germline loops: CDR1 SGHVS, CDR2 FQNEAQ. J lost 6 bases, V lost 5 bases, and 7 bases had no gene match. The CDR3 runs to 15 residues. Assay used: immunoSEQ multiplex PCR; TCRdb lists only in-frame clones, some missing. The table includes more than 95,000 clones, 91% detected once. A word on this clone: Its antigen remains unknown.

Study conclusions and caveats: It should be noted that donors were predominantly white British and more often female, and clonal diversity was possibly underestimated. Only a handful of AZD1222 recipients, about six in all, had baseline seropositivity.

The genes are TRBV7-8 and TRBJ2-1; 10 bases are a match to TRBD2. The TCR originated in an adult in good health. The sample in question was peripheral blood, obtained on day 0 of AZD1222 vaccination. The CDR3 DNA is TGTGCCAGCAGCCGAGGGGTAGCGGGAGGCAATGAGCAGTTCTTC. This translates into CASSRGVAGGNEQFF. Variable domain in full (rest from reference TRBV7-8 and TRBJ2-1): GAGVSQSPRYKVAKRGQDVALRCDPISGHVSLFWYQQALGQGPEFLTYFQNEAQLDKSGLPSDRFFAERPEGSVSTLKIQRTQQEDSAVYLCASSRGVAGGNEQFFGPGTRLTVL.